The clone carrying this T cell receptor beta chain was counted only a few times. TCRdb used MiXCR to reprocess the 5' RACE reads, holding one entry per CDR3 protein. The sample consists of about 150,000 distinct CDR3 sequences, approximately 10% of them appearing once. The entry originates in a study of CD8 T cells in ankylosing spondylitis. The specimen sequenced was blood, either unsorted or a sorted T cell fraction (not recorded which). The receptor comes from a female donor with ankylosing spondylitis or in good health (not recorded which).

This CDR3 reads CASSPWTGRYEQYF. The CDR3 bases are TGTGCCAGCAGTCCCTGGACAGGGCGCTACGAGCAGTACTTC. The chain links TRBV12-3 or TRBV12-4 to TRBJ2-7; 8 bases are a match to TRBD1. The CDR3 sequence is 14 residues long. V dropped 5 bases and J dropped 3; count of bases not matched to a gene: 6.